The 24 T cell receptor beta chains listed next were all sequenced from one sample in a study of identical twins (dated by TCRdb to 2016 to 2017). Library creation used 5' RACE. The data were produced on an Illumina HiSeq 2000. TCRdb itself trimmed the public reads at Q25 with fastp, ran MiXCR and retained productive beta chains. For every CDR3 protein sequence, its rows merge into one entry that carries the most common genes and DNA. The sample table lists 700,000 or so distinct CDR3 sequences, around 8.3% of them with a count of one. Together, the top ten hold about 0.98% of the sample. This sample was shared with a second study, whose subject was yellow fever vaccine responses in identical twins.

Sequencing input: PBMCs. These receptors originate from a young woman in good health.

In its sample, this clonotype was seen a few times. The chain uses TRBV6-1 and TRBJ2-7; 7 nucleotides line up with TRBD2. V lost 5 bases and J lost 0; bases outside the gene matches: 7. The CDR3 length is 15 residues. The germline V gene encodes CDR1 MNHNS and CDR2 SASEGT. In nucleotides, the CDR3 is TGTGCCAGCAGTAATAACGGGGGGAGCTCCTACGAGCAGTACTTC. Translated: CASSNNGGSSYEQYF.

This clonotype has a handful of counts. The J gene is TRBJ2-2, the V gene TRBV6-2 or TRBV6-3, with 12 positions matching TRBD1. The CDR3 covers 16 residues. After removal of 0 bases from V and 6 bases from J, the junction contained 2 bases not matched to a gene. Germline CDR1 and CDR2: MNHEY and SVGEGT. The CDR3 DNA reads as TGTGCCAGCAGTTACTCGGGACAGGGGGCCTCCGGGGAGCTGTTTTTT. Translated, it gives CASSYSGQGASGELFF.

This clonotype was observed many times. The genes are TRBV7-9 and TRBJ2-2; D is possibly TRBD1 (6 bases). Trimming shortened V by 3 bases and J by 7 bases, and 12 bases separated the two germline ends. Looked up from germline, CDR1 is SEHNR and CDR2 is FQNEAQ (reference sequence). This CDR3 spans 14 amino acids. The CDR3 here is CASSLWGQHGELFF. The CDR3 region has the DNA TGTGCCAGCAGCTTGTGGGGACAACACGGGGAGCTGTTTTTT. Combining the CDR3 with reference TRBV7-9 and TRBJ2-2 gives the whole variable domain DTGVSQNPRHKITKRGQNVTFRCDPISEHNRLYWYRQTLGQGPEFLTYFQNEAQLEKSRLLSDRFSAERPKGSFSTLEIQRTEQGDSAMYLCASSLWGQHGELFFGEGSRLTVL.

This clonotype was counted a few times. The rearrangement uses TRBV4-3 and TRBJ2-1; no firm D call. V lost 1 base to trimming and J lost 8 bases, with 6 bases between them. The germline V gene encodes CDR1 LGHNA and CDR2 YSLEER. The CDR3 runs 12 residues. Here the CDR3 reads CASSQGPYEQFF. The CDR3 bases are TGCGCCAGCAGCCAAGGGCCTTATGAGCAGTTCTTC.

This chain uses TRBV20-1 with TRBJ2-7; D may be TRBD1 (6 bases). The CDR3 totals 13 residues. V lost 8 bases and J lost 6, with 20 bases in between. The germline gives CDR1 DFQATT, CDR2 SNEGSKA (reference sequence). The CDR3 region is CSSRTGTSAEQYF. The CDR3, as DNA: TGCAGTTCCCGCACGGGGACAAGCGCCGAGCAGTACTTC.

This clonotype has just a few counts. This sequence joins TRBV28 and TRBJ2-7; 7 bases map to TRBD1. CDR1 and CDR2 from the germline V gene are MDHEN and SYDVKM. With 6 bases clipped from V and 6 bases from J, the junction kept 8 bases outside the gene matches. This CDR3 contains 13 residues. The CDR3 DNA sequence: TGTGCCAGCAGCGGACAGGACTTCCGCGAGCAGTACTTC. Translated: CASSGQDFREQYF.

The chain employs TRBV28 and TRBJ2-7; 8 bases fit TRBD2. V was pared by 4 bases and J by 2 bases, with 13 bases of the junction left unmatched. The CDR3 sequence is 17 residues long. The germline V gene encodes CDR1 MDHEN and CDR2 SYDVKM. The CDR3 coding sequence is TGTGCCAGCAGTTCCCCGGGGGGGGCGACAAGAACCTACGAGCAGTACTTC. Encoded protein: CASSSPGGATRTYEQYF.

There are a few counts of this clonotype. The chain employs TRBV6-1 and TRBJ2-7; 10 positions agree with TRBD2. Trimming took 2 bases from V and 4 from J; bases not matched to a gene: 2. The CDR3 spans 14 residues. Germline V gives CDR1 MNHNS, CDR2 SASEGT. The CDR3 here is CASSELAGEYEQYF. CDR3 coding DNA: TGTGCCAGCAGTGAACTAGCGGGGGAGTACGAGCAGTACTTC.

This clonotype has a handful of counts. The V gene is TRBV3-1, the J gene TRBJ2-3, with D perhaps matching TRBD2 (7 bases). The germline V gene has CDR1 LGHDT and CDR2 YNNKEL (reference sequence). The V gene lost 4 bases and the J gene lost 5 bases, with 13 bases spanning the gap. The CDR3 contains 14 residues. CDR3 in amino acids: CASSPGGRGDTQYF. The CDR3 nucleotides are TGTGCCAGCAGCCCGGGGGGCCGGGGAGATACGCAGTATTTT.

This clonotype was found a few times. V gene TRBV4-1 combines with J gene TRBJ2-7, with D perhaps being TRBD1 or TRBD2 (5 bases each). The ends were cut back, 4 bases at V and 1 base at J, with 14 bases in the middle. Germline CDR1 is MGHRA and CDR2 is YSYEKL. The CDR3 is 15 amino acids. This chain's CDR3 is CASSPRDGPSYEQYF. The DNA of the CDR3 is TGCGCCAGCAGCCCCCGGGACGGACCTTCCTACGAGCAGTACTTC.

CDR3 nucleotide sequence: TGTGCCAGCAGAAGGGACAGGGGGTTCTACTTC. Its translation: CASRRDRGFYF. The chain is built from TRBV7-4 and TRBJ2-4; 11 bases match TRBD1. Germline loops: CDR1 SGHVT, CDR2 SQSDAQ. Germline trimming cut 6 bases from V and 16 bases from J; bases unmatched to any gene: 5. CDR3 length: 11 residues.

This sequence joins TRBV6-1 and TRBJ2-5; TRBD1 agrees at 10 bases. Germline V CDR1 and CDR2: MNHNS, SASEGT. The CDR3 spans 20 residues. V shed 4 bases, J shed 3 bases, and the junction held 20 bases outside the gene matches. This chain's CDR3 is CASSAIDRGRKGWSEETQYF. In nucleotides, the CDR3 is TGTGCCAGCAGTGCCATAGACAGGGGGCGCAAAGGGTGGTCAGAAGAGACCCAGTACTTC.

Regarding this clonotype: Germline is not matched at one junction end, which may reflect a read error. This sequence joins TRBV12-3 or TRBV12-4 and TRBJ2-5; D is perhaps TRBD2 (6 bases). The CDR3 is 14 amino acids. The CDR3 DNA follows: TGTGCCAGCAGTTTAACCCCGGAGGGAGAGAACCAGTACTTC. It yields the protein CASSLTPEGENQYF.

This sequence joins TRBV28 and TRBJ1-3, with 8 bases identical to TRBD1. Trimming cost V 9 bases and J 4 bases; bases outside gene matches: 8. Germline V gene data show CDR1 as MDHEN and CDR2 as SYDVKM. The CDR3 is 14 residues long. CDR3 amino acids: CASWTGFEGNTIYF. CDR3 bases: TGTGCCAGTTGGACAGGGTTCGAGGGAAACACCATATATTTT.

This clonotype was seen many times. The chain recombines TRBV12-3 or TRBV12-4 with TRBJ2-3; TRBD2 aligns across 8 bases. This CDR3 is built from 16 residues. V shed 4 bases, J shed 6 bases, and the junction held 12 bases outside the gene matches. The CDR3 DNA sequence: TGTGCCAGCAGTTCCCCGTATCGGGGGGGCGTGGATACGCAGTATTTT. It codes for CASSSPYRGGVDTQYF.

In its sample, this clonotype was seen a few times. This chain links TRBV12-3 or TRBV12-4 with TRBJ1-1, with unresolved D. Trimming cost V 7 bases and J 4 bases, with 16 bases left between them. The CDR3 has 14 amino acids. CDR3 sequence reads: CASTLEGRFTEAFF. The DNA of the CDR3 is TGTGCCAGCACCTTGGAGGGAAGATTCACTGAAGCTTTCTTT.

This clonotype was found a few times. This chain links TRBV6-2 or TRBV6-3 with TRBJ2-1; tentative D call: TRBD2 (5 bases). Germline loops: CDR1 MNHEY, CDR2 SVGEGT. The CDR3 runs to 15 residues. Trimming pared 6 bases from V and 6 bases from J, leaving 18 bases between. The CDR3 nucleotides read TGTGCCAGCAGCCAGGTGGCTAGCTTTCTCAATGAGCAGTTCTTC. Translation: CASSQVASFLNEQFF.

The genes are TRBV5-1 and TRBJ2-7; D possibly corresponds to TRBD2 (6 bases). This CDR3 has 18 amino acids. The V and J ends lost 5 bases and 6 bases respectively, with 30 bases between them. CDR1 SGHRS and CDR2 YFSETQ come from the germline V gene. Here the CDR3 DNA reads TGCGCCAGCAGGAGGAGGGGAGGTGCATCCTTCCTTGGAGGCGAGCAGTACTTC. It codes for CASRRRGGASFLGGEQYF.

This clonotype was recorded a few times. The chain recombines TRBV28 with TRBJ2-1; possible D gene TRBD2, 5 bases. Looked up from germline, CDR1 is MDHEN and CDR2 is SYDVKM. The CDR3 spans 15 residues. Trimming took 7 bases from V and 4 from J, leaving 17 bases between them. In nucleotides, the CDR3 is TGTGCCAGCACCCCTGGGAGCACGGGTTACAATGAGCAGTTCTTC. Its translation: CASTPGSTGYNEQFF.

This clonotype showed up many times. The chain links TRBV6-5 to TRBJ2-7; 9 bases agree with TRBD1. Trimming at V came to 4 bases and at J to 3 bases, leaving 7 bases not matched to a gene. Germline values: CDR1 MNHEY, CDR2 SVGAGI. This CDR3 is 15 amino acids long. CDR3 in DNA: TGTGCCAGCAGTTCGGCCGGGACAGGGAGCTACGAGCAGTACTTC. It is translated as CASSSAGTGSYEQYF.

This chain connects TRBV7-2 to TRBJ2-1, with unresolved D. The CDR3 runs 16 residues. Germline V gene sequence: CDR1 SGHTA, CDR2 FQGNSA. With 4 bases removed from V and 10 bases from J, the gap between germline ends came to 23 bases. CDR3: CASSSPVRHPLEEQFF. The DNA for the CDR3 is TGTGCCAGCAGCTCCCCTGTTAGACACCCCTTAGAGGAGCAGTTCTTC. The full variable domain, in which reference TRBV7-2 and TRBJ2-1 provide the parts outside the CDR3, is GAGVSQSPSNKVTEKGKDVELRCDPISGHTALYWYRQSLGQGLEFLIYFQGNSAPDKSGLPSDRFSAERTGGSVSTLTIQRTQQEDSAVYLCASSSPVRHPLEEQFFGPGTRLTVL.

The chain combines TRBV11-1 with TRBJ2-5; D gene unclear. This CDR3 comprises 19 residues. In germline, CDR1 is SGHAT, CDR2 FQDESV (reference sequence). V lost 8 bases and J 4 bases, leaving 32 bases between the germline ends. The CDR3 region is CASGSLERPPHTVRETQYF. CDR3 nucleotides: TGTGCCAGCGGATCTCTGGAAAGGCCACCACACACCGTGCGAGAGACCCAGTACTTC.

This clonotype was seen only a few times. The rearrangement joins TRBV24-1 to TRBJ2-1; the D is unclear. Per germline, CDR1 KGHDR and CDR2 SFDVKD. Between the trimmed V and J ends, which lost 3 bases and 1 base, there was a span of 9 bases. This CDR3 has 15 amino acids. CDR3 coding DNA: TGTGCCACCAGTGATCTAGATGTGTCCTACAATGAGCAGTTCTTC. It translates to CATSDLDVSYNEQFF.

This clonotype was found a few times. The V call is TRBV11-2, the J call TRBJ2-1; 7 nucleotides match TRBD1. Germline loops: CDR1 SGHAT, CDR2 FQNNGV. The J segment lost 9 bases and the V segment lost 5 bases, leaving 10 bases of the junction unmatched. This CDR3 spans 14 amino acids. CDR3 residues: CASSPQAPGGEQFF. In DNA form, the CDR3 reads TGTGCCAGCAGCCCCCAGGCCCCAGGGGGTGAGCAGTTCTTC.